These 29 T cell receptor beta chains were all obtained from the same sample, sequenced in a study of blood T cell repertoires in COVID-19. Measured with immunoSEQ multiplex PCR; TCRdb has only the in-frame clones, and not every one. This table holds 89,000 or so clones, less than 85% found once. Sequencing was carried out using peripheral blood. The receptors here all came from an older man with acute or convalescent COVID-19.

Sample share makes this clone medium-sized (0.01 to 0.1%). The chain carries TRBV19 and TRBJ1-4, with 7 bases fitting TRBD1. V gave up 3 bases and J gave up 6 bases; unmatched junction bases: 10. CDR3 length equals 16 residues. CDR1 and CDR2 (germline): LNHDA, SQIVND (reference sequence). CDR3: CASSIQPGQLDEKLFF. CDR3 in DNA: TGTGCCAGTAGTATCCAACCGGGACAGCTGGATGAAAAACTGTTTTTT. The full variable domain, completed using reference TRBV19 and TRBJ1-4, is DGGITQSPKYLFRKEGQNVTLSCEQNLNHDAMYWYRQDPGQGLRLIYYSQIVNDFQKGDIAEGYSVSREKKESFPLTVTSAQKNPTAFYLCASSIQPGQLDEKLFFGSGTQLSVL.

The V gene is TRBV14, the J gene TRBJ2-2; 7 positions agree with TRBD1. The V gene end was trimmed by 5 bases and the J gene end by 6 bases; junction bases not matched to a gene: 9. CDR1 is SGHDN, CDR2 FVKESK, per germline. This CDR3 has 15 residues. The CDR3 region has the DNA TGTGCCAGCAGCGTCCACAATACAGGGGCCGGGGAGCTGTTTTTT. This translates into CASSVHNTGAGELFF.

This chain joins TRBV15 and TRBJ2-7; the match to TRBD2 covers 7 bases. Germline loops: CDR1 LNHNV, CDR2 YYDKDF (reference sequence). This CDR3 region has 17 residues. V trimming: 0 bases; J trimming: 5 bases; junction bases outside the gene matches: 13. In DNA, the CDR3 is TGTGCCACCAGCAGAGAGCGGGGGTGGGCCCAGGGCCACGAGCAGTACTTC. Encoded protein: CATSRERGWAQGHEQYF.

This clone has a handful of counts. This rearrangement joins TRBV25-1 to TRBJ2-3; D is undetermined. CDR1 is MGHDK and CDR2 is SYGVNS in the germline V gene. V lost 5 bases and J lost 5, with 5 bases in between. The CDR3 extends over 11 amino acids. This CDR3 is CASSSLDTQYF. CDR3 bases: TGTGCCAGCAGTTCGTTAGATACGCAGTATTTT.

This chain links TRBV12-5 with TRBJ2-1; a possible D gene is TRBD2 (6 bases). The CDR3 covers 12 residues. The ends were cut back, 9 bases at V and 7 bases at J, with 13 bases in the middle. Germline V gives CDR1 LGHNT, CDR2 FRNRAP. The CDR3 loop is CASRLDENEQFF. The CDR3 coding sequence is TGTGCTAGCCGACTAGACGAGAATGAGCAGTTCTTC.

Points on this clone: The DNA is omitted, as the CDR3 cannot be located on it reliably, and the CDR3 follows TCRdb's listing. The chain employs TRBV5-1 and TRBJ2-3; TRBD1 was called by the table and not checked on the DNA. Per the germline V gene, CDR1 is SGHRS and CDR2 is YFSETQ. The CDR3 is 15 amino acids long, termini counted. CDR3 amino acids: CASIFGPGGTDTQYF.

This chain uses TRBV18 with TRBJ2-2; no definite D call. The CDR3 extends over 18 amino acids. Germline loops: CDR1 KGHSH, CDR2 LQKENI. V lost 2 bases and J 0 bases, leaving 16 bases between the germline ends. The chain's CDR3 is CASSPLAGPSPNTGELFF. CDR3 sequence (DNA): TGTGCCAGCTCACCATTGGCAGGCCCGAGTCCGAACACCGGGGAGCTGTTTTTT.

This chain connects TRBV19 to TRBJ1-5, with 8 nucleotides matching TRBD1. Trimming at V came to 6 bases and at J to 5 bases, leaving 9 bases not matched to a gene. In germline, CDR1 is LNHDA, CDR2 SQIVND (reference sequence). This CDR3 region has 15 residues. CDR3 nucleotide sequence: TGTGCCAGTAGCCACGGACAGGGTATAGATCAGCCCCAGCATTTT. Translation: CASSHGQGIDQPQHF.

This clone was observed a handful of times. The chain joins TRBV7-2 to TRBJ2-7, with D possibly being TRBD2 (6 bases). V was pared by 5 bases and J by 7 bases, with 12 bases between. CDR1 and CDR2 (germline): SGHTA, FQGNSA. The CDR3 contains 12 residues. CDR3 nucleotides: TGTGCCAGCAGCATTATGGCGGGGGAGCAGTACTTC. Translation: CASSIMAGEQYF.

The V gene is TRBV10-3, the J gene TRBJ2-2, with TRBD1 matching over 9 bases. This CDR3 has 18 residues. The V gene's germline CDR1 is ENHRY and CDR2 SYGVKD. V dropped 0 bases and J dropped 2; count of bases not matched to a gene: 7. CDR3: CAISESGTGRRNTGELFF. In DNA form, the CDR3 reads TGTGCCATCAGTGAGTCGGGGACAGGGCGGCGAAACACCGGGGAGCTGTTTTTT.

This chain connects TRBV15 to TRBJ2-6, with D unresolved. CDR3 length: 16 amino acids. Germline V CDR1 and CDR2: LNHNV, YYDKDF (reference sequence). Trimming shortened V by 0 bases and J by 2 bases, and 8 bases separated the two germline ends. The chain's CDR3 is CATSRDQQTGANVLTF. Written as DNA, the CDR3 is TGTGCCACCAGCAGAGATCAACAGACTGGGGCCAACGTCCTGACTTTC.

This rearrangement joins TRBV15 to TRBJ1-2; D unresolved. V was cut by 0 bases and J by 6 bases, with 8 bases left in between. The CDR3 covers 13 residues. The germline gives CDR1 LNHNV, CDR2 YYDKDF (reference sequence). CDR3 nucleotide sequence: TGTGCCACCAGCAGAGATCGGGGAGATGGCTACACCTTC. Translation gives CATSRDRGDGYTF.

The J gene is TRBJ2-1, the V gene TRBV9; TRBD2 agrees at 8 bases. Germline V gene sequence: CDR1 SGDLS, CDR2 YYNGEE. V was pared by 2 bases and J by 3 bases, with 4 bases of the junction left unmatched. The CDR3 is made up of 15 amino acids. CDR3 sequence: CASSVGGEYYNEQFF. In DNA, the CDR3 is TGTGCCAGCAGCGTCGGGGGGGAGTACTACAATGAGCAGTTCTTC.

This clone was counted only a few times. V usage is TRBV14 and J usage is TRBJ2-1; 11 positions agree with TRBD2. Looked up from germline, CDR1 is SGHDN and CDR2 is FVKESK. CDR3 size: 17 residues. V lost 4 bases and J lost 4; bases outside the gene matches: 9. The CDR3 loop is CASSPTSGSPTYNEQFF. The CDR3 nucleotides read TGTGCCAGCAGCCCCACTAGCGGGAGTCCTACGTACAATGAGCAGTTCTTC.

The gene calls are TRBV28 and TRBJ2-3; the match to TRBD2 covers 10 bases. From germline, CDR1 is MDHEN and CDR2 SYDVKM. The J segment lost 0 bases and the V segment lost 3 bases, leaving 3 bases of the junction unmatched. CDR3 length equals 16 residues. The CDR3 region is CASSFVTSGSTDTQYF. The DNA for the CDR3 is TGTGCCAGCAGTTTCGTGACTAGCGGGAGCACAGATACGCAGTATTTT.

The J gene is TRBJ2-5, the V gene TRBV6-5; 7 positions match TRBD2. From germline, CDR1 is MNHEY and CDR2 SVGAGI. The CDR3 loop spans 15 amino acids. With V trimmed by 6 bases and J by 2 bases, 9 bases remained unmatched. This chain's CDR3 is CASSRLGGLQETQYF. CDR3 nucleotides: TGTGCCAGCAGCCGCTTGGGAGGGCTTCAAGAGACCCAGTACTTC.

The table lists this clone with a few counts. The chain links TRBV5-1 to TRBJ1-1; D remains ambiguous. V shed 0 bases and J shed 0 bases, with 9 bases lying between them. The germline V gene has CDR1 SGHRS and CDR2 YFSETQ. The CDR3 loop spans 15 amino acids. The CDR3 loop is CASSLGWQMNTEAFF. The CDR3 bases are TGCGCCAGCAGCTTGGGCTGGCAGATGAACACTGAAGCTTTCTTT.

The CDR3 coding sequence is TGTGCCAGCAGCTTAGCAGCGGTCTCCTACGAGCAGTACTTC. This codes for CASSLAAVSYEQYF. This chain joins TRBV7-6 and TRBJ2-7, with D maybe TRBD2 (5 bases). This CDR3 has 14 amino acids. V was trimmed by 0 bases and J by 0 bases, leaving 6 bases between them. The V gene's germline CDR1 is SGHVS and CDR2 FNYEAQ.

V and J are TRBV5-4 and TRBJ2-6; TRBD2 matches 10 bases. Germline assignment: CDR1 SGHNT and CDR2 YYREEE (reference sequence). This CDR3 has 17 residues. V dropped 0 bases and J dropped 1; count of bases not matched to a gene: 1. The CDR3 sequence is CASSLELAGSGANVLTF. CDR3 coding DNA: TGTGCCAGCAGCTTGGAACTAGCGGGATCTGGGGCCAACGTCCTGACTTTC.

The chain recombines TRBV3-1 (or the pseudogene TRBV3-2) with TRBJ2-3, with no clear D. Germline loops: CDR1 LGHDT, CDR2 YNNKEL (reference sequence). Trimming pared 1 base from V and 0 bases from J, leaving 14 bases between. The CDR3 extends over 17 amino acids. The CDR3 protein is CASSQALRTASTDTQYF. The CDR3 DNA sequence: TGTGCCAGCAGCCAAGCCCTCAGAACCGCTAGCACAGATACGCAGTATTTT.

About this clone: The junction does not match germline at one end; this may be a read error. The rearrangement joins TRBV6-2 or TRBV6-3 to TRBJ2-3, with 9 bases that match TRBD1. CDR1 MNHEY and CDR2 SVGEGT come from the germline V gene. The CDR3 is made up of 17 amino acids. CDR3 residues: CASTYPTGTGSTDTQYF. CDR3 in DNA: TGTGCCAGCACTTACCCGACCGGGACAGGGAGCACAGATACGCAGTATTTT.

In nucleotides, the CDR3 is TGTGCCAGCAGCCGAGGTTGGGGCAATCAGCCCCAGCATTTT. Encoded protein: CASSRGWGNQPQHF. This chain uses TRBV28 with TRBJ1-5; D uncertain. Trimming took 6 bases from V and 2 from J, leaving 11 bases between them. This CDR3 is 14 amino acids long. Germline CDR1 and CDR2: MDHEN and SYDVKM.

DNA for the CDR3: TGTGCCAGTAGTATGCGGACTAGCGGGAGGGTCTCCTACAATGAGCAGTTCTTC. As protein: CASSMRTSGRVSYNEQFF. The chain recombines TRBV19 with TRBJ2-1; TRBD2 matches at 15 bases. The germline V gene has CDR1 LNHDA and CDR2 SQIVND (reference sequence). Losses at the gene ends were 3 bases for V and 0 bases for J; bases not matched to a gene: 3. The CDR3 is made up of 18 amino acids. The whole variable domain, filled in from reference TRBV19 and TRBJ2-1, reads DGGITQSPKYLFRKEGQNVTLSCEQNLNHDAMYWYRQDPGQGLRLIYYSQIVNDFQKGDIAEGYSVSREKKESFPLTVTSAQKNPTAFYLCASSMRTSGRVSYNEQFFGPGTRLTVL.

This clone was detected only a few times. The rearrangement uses TRBV10-3 and TRBJ1-3; D is perhaps TRBD1 (5 bases). V gave up 6 bases and J gave up 0 bases, with 12 bases separating them. The germline CDR1 and CDR2 sequences are ENHRY and SYGVKD. The CDR3 is 15 amino acids. CDR3 sequence: CAIRGRGDSGNTIYF. Written as DNA, the CDR3 is TGTGCCATCAGGGGCCGGGGGGACTCTGGAAACACCATATATTTT.

This chain uses TRBV19 with TRBJ2-1, with 8 bases aligning to TRBD2. The CDR3 consists of 14 residues. Germline values: CDR1 LNHDA, CDR2 SQIVND (reference sequence). V lost 5 bases, J lost 6 bases, and 6 bases stayed unmatched. CDR3 residues: CASSLRGTSNEQFF. CDR3 nucleotide sequence: TGTGCCAGTAGTTTGCGAGGGACTAGCAATGAGCAGTTCTTC.

The rearrangement uses TRBV5-1 and TRBJ1-5; TRBD1 agrees at 12 bases. Germline loops: CDR1 SGHRS, CDR2 YFSETQ. This CDR3 contains 15 residues. V lost 5 bases to trimming and J lost 6 bases; unmatched junction nucleotides: 6. CDR3 nucleotide sequence: TGCGCCAGCAGTCCGGGACAGGGGGCTTCTCAGCCCCAGCATTTT. Translated, it gives CASSPGQGASQPQHF.

The chain joins TRBV18 to TRBJ2-1, with 9 bases matching TRBD2. The V gene's germline CDR1 is KGHSH and CDR2 LQKENI. The ends lost 3 bases at V and 5 bases at J; junction bases unmatched: 8. CDR3 length: 16 residues. Here the CDR3 reads CASSPVLAGGDNEQFF. CDR3 bases: TGTGCCAGCTCACCGGTGTTGGCGGGAGGGGACAATGAGCAGTTCTTC.

The chain carries TRBV10-3 and TRBJ1-3; D possibly corresponds to TRBD1 (6 bases). Germline V CDR1 and CDR2: ENHRY, SYGVKD. The CDR3 loop spans 14 amino acids. Trimming took 6 bases from V and 4 from J, leaving 13 bases between them. CDR3 in amino acids: CAISNRDEGNTIYF. CDR3 bases: TGTGCCATCAGCAACAGGGATGAGGGAAACACCATATATTTT.

The CDR3 region has the DNA TGTGCCAGCAGCCCGCCAGGGGAGCCCCAGCATTTT. This codes for CASSPPGEPQHF. The chain joins TRBV7-2 to TRBJ1-5; the D gene is possibly TRBD1 (6 bases). The CDR3 is made up of 12 amino acids. Germline loops: CDR1 SGHTA, CDR2 FQGNSA. The V and J ends lost 5 bases and 8 bases respectively, with 10 bases between them.